The source of this T cell receptor beta chain is a study of monozygotic twins with inflammatory bowel disease. Study-level points and caveats: Among the T cells, different subtypes could not be distinguished. Among patients, repertoires may have gained variability from differing immunosuppressive treatments. Ultimately, a single strong signal or clonotype associated with IBD was not supported.

The V gene's germline CDR1 is SGHRS and CDR2 YFSETQ. This CDR3 is built from 15 residues. UMIs were attached via template switching, each with a 6-nucleotide sample barcode. TCRdb reprocessed the 5' RACE reads, with one entry per CDR3 protein and no DNA. This repertoire comprises roughly 300,000 distinct CDR3 sequences; its ten largest clones make up approximately 5.4%. In regard to this clonotype: The antigen is not known.

What was sequenced was blood. This TCR was recovered from a human donor with ulcerative colitis or Crohn's disease, or a healthy co-twin of an affected twin (not recorded which). The V and J genes are TRBV5-1 and TRBJ2-1; TCRdb proposes TRBD2, but this gene call is untestable without DNA. CDR3 sequence: CASSPGLAGRGEQFF.